The 5 T cell receptor beta chains below come from one sample, sequenced in a study of breast tumors, draining lymph nodes, adjacent tissues. TCRdb analysed the multiplex PCR reads with MiXCR anew, one entry per CDR3 protein. This sample carries around 140,000 distinct CDR3 sequences, about 30% of them seen once, and the ten largest clones take about 2.5%. The lymph nodes were axillary draining lymph nodes from breast cancer patients. Sequencing input: axillary lymph node tissue. Every receptor here comes from a female donor with breast cancer. Some clones in this sample may be carry-over from other donors' samples.

Regarding this clonotype: This likely comes from a read error, as the CDR3 has no conserved phenylalanine or tryptophan at its end. This chain connects TRBV6-5 to TRBJ1-1; D might be TRBD1 (5 bases). Germline loops: CDR1 MNHEY, CDR2 SVGAGI. Trimming left V 7 bases short and J 6 bases short, with 18 bases between. This CDR3 region has 14 residues. The CDR3 protein is CASTTLGQPSEAFL. The CDR3 DNA sequence: TGTGCCAGCACAACTCTGGGGCAGCCTTCTGAAGCTTTCTTG.

This clonotype showed up many times. This chain joins TRBV28 and TRBJ2-7; D call uncertain. This CDR3 contains 16 residues. The V gene's germline CDR1 is MDHEN and CDR2 SYDVKM. V was clipped by 2 bases and J by 1 base, with 15 bases between them. The CDR3 loop reads CASSLNRWKTSYEQYF. The CDR3 DNA reads as TGTGCCAGCAGTTTAAATCGGTGGAAGACGTCCTACGAGCAGTACTTC.

This clonotype was recorded at least ten times. One end of the junction varies from germline; a read error may be responsible. The V and J genes are TRBV18 and TRBJ1-4, with 8 bases matching TRBD1. Germline CDR1 is KGHSH and CDR2 is LQKENI. This CDR3 is built from 14 residues. CDR3 bases: TGCGCCAGCAGCCCTGACAGGGGCGGTGAAAAACTGTTTTTT. This codes for CASSPDRGGEKLFF.

The V call is TRBV20-1, the J call TRBJ2-7; 8 nucleotides line up with TRBD2. Per the germline V gene, CDR1 is DFQATT and CDR2 is SNEGSKA (reference sequence). The trim removed 3 bases at V and 3 bases at J, leaving 4 bases unmatched. The CDR3 is 13 amino acids. In nucleotides, the CDR3 is TGCAGTGCTAGTAACGGGGGGGTCTACGAGCAGTACTTC. Translated, it gives CSASNGGVYEQYF.

On this clonotype itself: A read error may be the cause here, since a much bigger clone is one base away. This chain links TRBV4-2 with TRBJ1-1; D gene unclear. The CDR3 length is 14 residues. Germline V lookup: CDR1 LGHNA, CDR2 YNFKEQ. CDR3 residues: CASSQDTLNTEACF. The CDR3 coding sequence is TGTGCCAGCAGCCAAGATACGTTGAACACTGAAGCTTGCTTT.